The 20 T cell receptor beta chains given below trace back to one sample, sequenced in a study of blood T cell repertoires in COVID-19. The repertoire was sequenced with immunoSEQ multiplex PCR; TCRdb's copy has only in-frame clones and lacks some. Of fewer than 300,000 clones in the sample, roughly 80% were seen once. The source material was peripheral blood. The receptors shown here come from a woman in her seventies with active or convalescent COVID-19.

CDR3 loop: CASSLGGRDAFF. The CDR3 coding sequence is TGTGCCAGCAGCTTAGGGGGGAGGGACGCTTTCTTT. J is TRBJ1-1 and V is TRBV7-9, with D possibly being TRBD1 (5 bases). CDR3 size: 12 residues. The germline V and J ends were trimmed by 1 base and 11 bases, with 11 bases remaining between them. Germline V gene sequence: CDR1 SEHNR, CDR2 FQNEAQ (reference sequence).

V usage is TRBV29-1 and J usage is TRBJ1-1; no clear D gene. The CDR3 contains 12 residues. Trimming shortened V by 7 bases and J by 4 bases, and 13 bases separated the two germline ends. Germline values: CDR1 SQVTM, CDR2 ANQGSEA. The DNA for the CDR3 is TGCAGCGCCACCGACCGGGGCACTGAAGCTTTCTTT. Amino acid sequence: CSATDRGTEAFF.

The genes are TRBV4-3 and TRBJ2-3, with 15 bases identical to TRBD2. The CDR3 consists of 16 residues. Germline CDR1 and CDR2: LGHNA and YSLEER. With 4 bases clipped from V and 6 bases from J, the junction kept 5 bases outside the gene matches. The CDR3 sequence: CASSPGTSGGPDTQYF. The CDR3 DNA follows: TGCGCCAGCAGCCCCGGGACTAGCGGGGGGCCCGATACGCAGTATTTT.

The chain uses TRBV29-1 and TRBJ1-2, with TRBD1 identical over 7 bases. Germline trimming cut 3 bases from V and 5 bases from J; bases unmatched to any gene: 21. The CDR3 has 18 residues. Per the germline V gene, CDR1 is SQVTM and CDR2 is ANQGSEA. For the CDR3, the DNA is TGCAGCGTTGAGGGGGAAAAGGGGACAGACACCCTGGGGTATGGCTACACCTTC. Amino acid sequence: CSVEGEKGTDTLGYGYTF. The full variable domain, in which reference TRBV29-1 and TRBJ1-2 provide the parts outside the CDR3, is SAVISQKPSRDICQRGTSLTIQCQVDSQVTMMFWYRQQPGQSLTLIATANQGSEATYESGFVIDKFPISRPNLTFSTLTVSNMSPEDSSIYLCSVEGEKGTDTLGYGYTFGSGTRLTVV.

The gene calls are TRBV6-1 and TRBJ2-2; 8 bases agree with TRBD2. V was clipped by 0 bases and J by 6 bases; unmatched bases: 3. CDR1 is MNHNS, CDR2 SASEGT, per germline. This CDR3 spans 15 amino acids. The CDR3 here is CASSEAGTSAGELFF. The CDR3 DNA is TGTGCCAGCAGTGAAGCGGGGACTAGTGCCGGGGAGCTGTTTTTT.

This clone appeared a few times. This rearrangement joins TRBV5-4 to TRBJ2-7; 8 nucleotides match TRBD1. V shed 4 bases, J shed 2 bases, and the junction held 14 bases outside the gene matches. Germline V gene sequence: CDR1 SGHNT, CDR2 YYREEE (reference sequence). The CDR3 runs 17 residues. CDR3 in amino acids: CASSARSTGGSPYEQYF. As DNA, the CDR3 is TGTGCCAGCAGCGCACGGAGCACAGGGGGGTCTCCCTACGAGCAGTACTTC.

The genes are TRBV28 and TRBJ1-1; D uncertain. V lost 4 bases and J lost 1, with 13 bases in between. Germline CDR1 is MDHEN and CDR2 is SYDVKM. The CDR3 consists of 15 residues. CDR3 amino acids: CASSSRGGKNTEAFF. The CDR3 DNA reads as TGTGCCAGCAGTTCCCGGGGAGGGAAGAACACTGAAGCTTTCTTT.

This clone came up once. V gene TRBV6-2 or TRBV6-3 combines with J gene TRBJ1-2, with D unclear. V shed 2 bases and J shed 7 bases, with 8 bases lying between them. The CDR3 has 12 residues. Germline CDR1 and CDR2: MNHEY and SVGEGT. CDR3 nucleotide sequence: TGTGCCAGCAGTTACGGCTTCCTTGGCTACACCTTC. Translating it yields CASSYGFLGYTF.

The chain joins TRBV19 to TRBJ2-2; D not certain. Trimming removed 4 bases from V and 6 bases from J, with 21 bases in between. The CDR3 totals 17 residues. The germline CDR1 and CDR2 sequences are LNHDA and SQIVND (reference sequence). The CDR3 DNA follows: TGTGCCAGTAGTAGAAATTTAGCACCAGAGGCGCCCGGGGAGCTGTTTTTT. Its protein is CASSRNLAPEAPGELFF.

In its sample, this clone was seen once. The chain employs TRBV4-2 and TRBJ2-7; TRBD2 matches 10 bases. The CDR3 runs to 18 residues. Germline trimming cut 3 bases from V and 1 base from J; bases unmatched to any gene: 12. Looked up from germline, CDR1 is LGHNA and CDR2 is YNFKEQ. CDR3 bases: TGTGCCAGCAGCCACCAACTTCCGGGACTAGCGATATCCTACGAGCAGTACTTC. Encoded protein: CASSHQLPGLAISYEQYF.

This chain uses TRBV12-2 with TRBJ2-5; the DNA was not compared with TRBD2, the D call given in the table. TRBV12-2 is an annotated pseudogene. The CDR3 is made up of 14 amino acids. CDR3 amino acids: CASRLSGGRETQYF. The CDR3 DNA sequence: TGTGCAAGTCGCCTGAGCGGGGGTAGGGAGACCCAGTACTTC.

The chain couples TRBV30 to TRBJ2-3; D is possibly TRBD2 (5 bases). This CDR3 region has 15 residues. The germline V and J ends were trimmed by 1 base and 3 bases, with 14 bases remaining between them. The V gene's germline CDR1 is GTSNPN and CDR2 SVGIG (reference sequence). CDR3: CAWSADPSGTDTQYF. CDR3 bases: TGTGCCTGGAGTGCGGACCCCTCGGGAACAGATACGCAGTATTTT. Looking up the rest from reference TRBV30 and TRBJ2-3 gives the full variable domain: SQTIHQWPATLVQPVGSPLSLECTVEGTSNPNLYWYRQAAGRGLQLLFYSVGIGQISSEVPQNLSASRPQDRQFILSSKKLLLSDSGFYLCAWSADPSGTDTQYFGPGTRLTVL.

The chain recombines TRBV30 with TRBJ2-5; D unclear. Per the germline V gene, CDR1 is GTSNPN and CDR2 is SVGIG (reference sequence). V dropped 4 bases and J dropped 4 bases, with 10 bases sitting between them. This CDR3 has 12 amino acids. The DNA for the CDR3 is TGTGCCTGGATGAGAAGCACAGAGACCCAGTACTTC. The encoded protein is CAWMRSTETQYF.

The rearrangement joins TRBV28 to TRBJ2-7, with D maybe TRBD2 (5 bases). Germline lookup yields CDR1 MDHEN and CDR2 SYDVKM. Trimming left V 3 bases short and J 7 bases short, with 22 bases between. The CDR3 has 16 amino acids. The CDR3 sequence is CASSFPPSGAMWEQYF. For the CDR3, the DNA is TGTGCCAGCAGTTTCCCCCCCAGCGGAGCTATGTGGGAGCAGTACTTC. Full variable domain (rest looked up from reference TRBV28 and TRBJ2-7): DVKVTQSSRYLVKRTGEKVFLECVQDMDHENMFWYRQDPGLGLRLIYFSYDVKMKEKGDIPEGYSVSREKKERFSLILESASTNQTSMYLCASSFPPSGAMWEQYFGPGTRLTVT.

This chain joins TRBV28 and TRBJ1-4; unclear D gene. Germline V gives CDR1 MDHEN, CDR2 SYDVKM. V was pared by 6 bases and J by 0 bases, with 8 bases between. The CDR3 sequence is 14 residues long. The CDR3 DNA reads TGTGCCAGCAGCACAGTTGCAACTAATGAAAAACTGTTTTTT. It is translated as CASSTVATNEKLFF.

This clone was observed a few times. CDR3 sequence (DNA): TGCGCCAGCACTCGAGACAGGGGATTTGGAAACACCATATATTTT. It is translated as CASTRDRGFGNTIYF. This chain joins TRBV10-2 and TRBJ1-3, with 8 bases that match TRBD1. The length of the CDR3 is 15 residues. Germline trimming cut 7 bases from V and 3 bases from J; bases unmatched to any gene: 8. Per germline, CDR1 WSHSY and CDR2 SAAADI.

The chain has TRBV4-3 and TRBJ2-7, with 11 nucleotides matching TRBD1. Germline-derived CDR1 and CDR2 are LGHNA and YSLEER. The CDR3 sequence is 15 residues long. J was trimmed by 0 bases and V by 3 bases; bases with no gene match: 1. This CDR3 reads CASSHGTGGSYEQYF. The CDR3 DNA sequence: TGCGCCAGCAGCCATGGGACAGGGGGCTCCTACGAGCAGTACTTC.

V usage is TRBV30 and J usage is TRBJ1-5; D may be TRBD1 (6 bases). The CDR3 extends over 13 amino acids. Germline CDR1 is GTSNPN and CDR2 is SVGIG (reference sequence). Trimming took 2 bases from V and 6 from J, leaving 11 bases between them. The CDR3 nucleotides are TGTGCCTGGAGTCAACAGGGAAGTCAGCCCCAGCATTTT. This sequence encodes CAWSQQGSQPQHF.

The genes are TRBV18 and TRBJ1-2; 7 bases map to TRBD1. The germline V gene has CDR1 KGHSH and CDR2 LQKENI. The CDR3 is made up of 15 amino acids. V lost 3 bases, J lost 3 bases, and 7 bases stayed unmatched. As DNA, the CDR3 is TGTGCCAGCTCACCCGGACAGGTACAAGACTATGGCTACACCTTC. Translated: CASSPGQVQDYGYTF. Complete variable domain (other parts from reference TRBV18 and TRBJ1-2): NAGVMQNPRHLVRRRGQEARLRCSPMKGHSHVYWYRQLPEEGLKFMVYLQKENIIDESGMPKERFSAEFPKEGPSILRIQQVVRGDSAAYFCASSPGQVQDYGYTFGSGTRLTVV.

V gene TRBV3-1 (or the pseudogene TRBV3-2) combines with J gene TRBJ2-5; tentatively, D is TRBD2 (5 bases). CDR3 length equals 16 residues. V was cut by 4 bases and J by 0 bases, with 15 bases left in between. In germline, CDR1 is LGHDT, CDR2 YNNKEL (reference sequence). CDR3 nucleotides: TGTGCCAGCAGCCCCGGACTCCAGACGTACCAAGAGACCCAGTACTTC. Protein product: CASSPGLQTYQETQYF.